One sample yielded the 28 T cell receptor beta chains listed below, sequenced in a study of siplizumab effects on memory and regulatory T cells. Some clones are missing from TCRdb's copy, which holds only in-frame ones; the method was immunoSEQ multiplex PCR. The data show around 78,000 clones, with more than 80% seen just once and approximately 28% held by the top ten. Sequencing was carried out using CD8+ T cells sorted from blood. Receptor source: a human donor in good health.

The gene calls are TRBV10-3 and TRBJ2-3, with 12 positions matching TRBD2. Losses at the gene ends were 1 base for V and 3 bases for J; bases not matched to a gene: 2. Germline CDR1 and CDR2: ENHRY and SYGVKD. This CDR3 region has 16 residues. The CDR3 loop is CAISEFGLAGTDTQYF. CDR3 DNA sequence: TGTGCCATCAGTGAGTTTGGACTAGCGGGAACAGATACGCAGTATTTT.

The chain couples TRBV5-8 to TRBJ2-5, with D possibly matching TRBD2 (5 bases). The CDR3 totals 12 residues. V was pared by 0 bases and J by 5 bases, with 5 bases between. Germline lookup yields CDR1 SGHTS and CDR2 YDEGEE. For the CDR3, the DNA is TGTGCCAGCAGCTTGGCGGGGGAGACCCAGTACTTC. It translates to CASSLAGETQYF. The whole variable domain, filled in from reference TRBV5-8 and TRBJ2-5, reads EAGVTQSPTHLIKTRGQQATLRCSPISGHTSVYWYQQALGLGLQFLLWYDEGEERNRGNFPPRFSGRQFPNYSSELNVNALELEDSALYLCASSLAGETQYFGPGTRLLVL.

This chain uses TRBV7-9 with TRBJ2-7, with a tentative D call TRBD1 (6 bases). CDR1 is SEHNR and CDR2 is FQNEAQ in the germline V gene (reference sequence). V was shortened by 5 bases and J by 5 bases, with 16 bases between the two germline ends. The CDR3 is 14 amino acids. In DNA, the CDR3 is TGTGCCAGCAGCCTAGATAACAACAGGGACGAGCAGTACTTC. Encoded protein: CASSLDNNRDEQYF.

This clone was detected only once. The rearrangement joins TRBV19 to TRBJ2-7; 14 nucleotides agree with TRBD2. CDR3 length: 15 residues. V was pared by 4 bases and J by 4 bases, with 3 bases of the junction left unmatched. The V gene's germline CDR1 is LNHDA and CDR2 SQIVND (reference sequence). In DNA form, the CDR3 reads TGTGCCAGTAGTAGGGGACTAGCGGGGGCGTACGAGCAGTACTTC. This translates into CASSRGLAGAYEQYF.

This rearrangement joins TRBV6-5 to TRBJ2-1; a weak D match, TRBD2 (5 bases). CDR1 is MNHEY and CDR2 is SVGAGI in the germline V gene. CDR3 size: 15 residues. Trimming took off 10 bases at V and 3 bases at J, with 19 bases between the two ends. In DNA form, the CDR3 reads TGTGCCACCCAGGAGGCGGTTCTAATCTACAATGAGCAGTTCTTC. This gives the protein CATQEAVLIYNEQFF.

This clone was detected only once. V and J are TRBV29-1 and TRBJ2-6, with a possible D match to TRBD2 (5 bases). This CDR3 has 15 amino acids. The V end was cut by 1 base, the J end by 1 base, with 8 bases between. Germline CDR1 SQVTM, CDR2 ANQGSEA. As DNA, the CDR3 is TGCAGCGTTGAAGCTGCGGGTTCTGGGGCCAACGTCCTGACTTTC. Protein sequence: CSVEAAGSGANVLTF.

The CDR3 DNA is TGTGCCAGCAGCTTGGACAGGGGCTCCTACGAGCAGTACTTC. The encoded protein is CASSLDRGSYEQYF. This chain links TRBV5-4 with TRBJ2-7; 7 bases are a match to TRBD1. This CDR3 is 14 amino acids long. Trimming removed 0 bases from V and 0 bases from J; junction bases left unmatched: 0. Germline-derived CDR1 and CDR2 are SGHNT and YYREEE (reference sequence).

The chain has TRBV25-1 and TRBJ1-5; D is ambiguous. Trimming stripped 0 bases from V and 6 bases from J, with 6 bases between. CDR3 size: 13 residues. The germline CDR1 and CDR2 sequences are MGHDK and SYGVNS. The CDR3: CASSEYYGQPQHF. In DNA, the CDR3 is TGTGCCAGCAGTGAATATTATGGTCAGCCCCAGCATTTT.

This chain joins TRBV4-1 and TRBJ2-7; TRBD1 agrees at 9 bases. CDR3 size: 15 residues. With 6 bases clipped from V and 3 bases from J, the junction kept 9 bases outside the gene matches. Looked up from germline, CDR1 is MGHRA and CDR2 is YSYEKL. The CDR3 loop reads CASSPGQGSLYEQYF. The CDR3, as DNA: TGCGCCAGCAGTCCAGGACAGGGGTCCCTCTACGAGCAGTACTTC.

The genes are TRBV6-1 and TRBJ1-1, with D tentatively TRBD1 (6 bases). Trimming removed 3 bases from V and 0 bases from J, with 11 bases in between. The CDR3 consists of 15 residues. The germline CDR1 and CDR2 sequences are MNHNS and SASEGT. The CDR3 sequence is CASSELGGLNTEAFF. In DNA form, the CDR3 reads TGTGCCAGCAGTGAGTTGGGGGGGCTGAACACTGAAGCTTTCTTT.

V gene TRBV11-3 combines with J gene TRBJ2-1, with D uncertain. This CDR3 comprises 16 residues. Trimming cost V 1 base and J 9 bases, with 19 bases left between them. CDR1 is SGHNT, CDR2 YENEEA, per germline. The CDR3 loop is CASSLGSTEGVAEQFF. The CDR3 nucleotides are TGTGCCAGCAGCTTAGGTTCGACCGAAGGTGTTGCTGAGCAGTTCTTC.

The chain couples TRBV6-5 to TRBJ2-5, with D maybe TRBD1 (6 bases). Deletions cut 2 bases from V and 1 base from J, with 8 bases between. The CDR3 runs to 14 residues. Germline V gene sequence: CDR1 MNHEY, CDR2 SVGAGI. The CDR3 reads CASSYGQIQETQYF. Written as DNA, the CDR3 is TGTGCCAGCAGTTACGGACAGATCCAAGAGACCCAGTACTTC.

The rearrangement joins TRBV7-2 to TRBJ2-1; D is unclear. The V end was cut by 1 base, the J end by 9 bases, with 13 bases between. In germline, CDR1 is SGHTA, CDR2 FQGNSA. The CDR3 is made up of 14 amino acids. CDR3 DNA: TGTGCCAGCAGCTTAGAAAACTACTTCCGTGAGCAGTTCTTC. As protein: CASSLENYFREQFF.

CDR3 sequence (DNA): TGTGCCAGCAGCCAAGATCGGAACGGGGGGGCCGGTGAGCAGTTCTTC. Its protein product is CASSQDRNGGAGEQFF. The chain uses TRBV4-2 and TRBJ2-1; 8 nucleotides match TRBD2. With V trimmed by 0 bases and J by 9 bases, 10 bases remained unmatched. The CDR3 runs to 16 residues. Germline CDR1 reads LGHNA; CDR2 reads YNFKEQ.

V is TRBV4-1 and J is TRBJ2-7; a possible D gene is TRBD1 (5 bases). This CDR3 is 16 amino acids long. The germline V and J ends were trimmed by 4 bases and 0 bases, with 16 bases remaining between them. Germline loops: CDR1 MGHRA, CDR2 YSYEKL. This CDR3 reads CASSPATGVTSYEQYF. DNA of the CDR3: TGCGCCAGCAGCCCAGCCACAGGAGTAACCTCCTACGAGCAGTACTTC.

The chain uses TRBV19 and TRBJ2-7; D gene unclear. The V end was cut by 8 bases, the J end by 6 bases, with 11 bases between. The length of the CDR3 is 11 residues. Germline V gene sequence: CDR1 LNHDA, CDR2 SQIVND (reference sequence). CDR3 protein: CASGPLVEQYF. In DNA form, the CDR3 reads TGTGCCAGTGGCCCCCTGGTCGAGCAGTACTTC.

The rearrangement joins TRBV14 to TRBJ2-7; D tentatively reads TRBD1 or TRBD2 (5 bases each). Trimming cost V 4 bases and J 5 bases, with 18 bases left between them. This CDR3 contains 15 residues. Germline CDR1 SGHDN, CDR2 FVKESK. CDR3 DNA sequence: TGTGCCAGCAGCCCCTTCGGAGAGGGGCGGGACGAGCAGTACTTC. This encodes CASSPFGEGRDEQYF.

The CDR3 reads CASSLFSGQRSFF. DNA of the CDR3: TGTGCCAGCAGCTTGTTTTCAGGACAACGATCTTTCTTT. V is TRBV5-6 and J is TRBJ1-1, with D perhaps TRBD1 (5 bases). CDR1 and CDR2 (germline): SGHDT, YYEEEE. The CDR3 contains 13 residues. V was cut by 1 base and J by 12 bases, with 16 bases left in between. Full variable domain (rest looked up from reference TRBV5-6 and TRBJ1-1): DAGVTQSPTHLIKTRGQQVTLRCSPKSGHDTVSWYQQALGQGPQFIFQYYEEEERQRGNFPDRFSGHQFPNYSSELNVNALLLGDSALYLCASSLFSGQRSFFGQGTRLTVV.

The rearrangement links TRBV6-7 to TRBJ1-1; no definite D call. TRBV6-7 is an ORF; its function is uncertain. The V end lost 2 bases, the J end lost 1 base, and 8 bases lay between the germline ends. This CDR3 is built from 14 residues. The CDR3 region is CASSYLKENTEAFF. CDR3 DNA: TGTGCCAGCAGTTACCTGAAGGAGAACACTGAAGCTTTCTTT.

This chain joins TRBV5-4 and TRBJ1-1; D is unresolved. Germline V gene data show CDR1 as SGHNT and CDR2 as YYREEE (reference sequence). Trimming pared 4 bases from V and 2 bases from J, leaving 9 bases between. The CDR3 extends over 13 amino acids. In DNA, the CDR3 is TGTGCCAGCAGCCCGGCCGGAAACACTGAAGCTTTCTTT. This gives the protein CASSPAGNTEAFF.

The genes are TRBV27 and TRBJ2-7; D may match TRBD1 or TRBD2 (5 bases each). This CDR3 comprises 14 residues. The V and J ends lost 2 bases and 0 bases respectively, with 8 bases between them. Germline V gene lookup returns CDR1 MNHEY and CDR2 SMNVEV (reference sequence). The CDR3 here is CASSLGTGSYEQYF. The CDR3 region has the DNA TGTGCCAGCAGTTTAGGGACGGGCTCCTACGAGCAGTACTTC.

This chain links TRBV19 with TRBJ1-2, with 11 positions matching TRBD1. The CDR3 consists of 16 residues. The J segment lost 1 base and the V segment lost 9 bases, leaving 10 bases of the junction unmatched. Germline CDR1 reads LNHDA; CDR2 reads SQIVND (reference sequence). In DNA, the CDR3 is TGTGCCAGCCATGGACAGGGGGCTCGTTTTAACTATGGCTACACCTTC. Translating it yields CASHGQGARFNYGYTF.

This chain links TRBV2 with TRBJ2-7; a possible D gene is TRBD1 (5 bases). Germline V CDR1 and CDR2: SNHLY, FYNNEI. The CDR3 runs 15 residues. Trimming pared 2 bases from V and 0 bases from J, leaving 11 bases between. CDR3: CASSESGGASYEQYF. The DNA for the CDR3 is TGTGCCAGCAGTGAATCGGGTGGGGCCTCCTACGAGCAGTACTTC.

The V gene is TRBV6-6, the J gene TRBJ2-7; D is unclear. The CDR3 loop spans 12 amino acids. Germline CDR1 MNHNY, CDR2 SVGAGI (reference sequence). The ends were cut back, 10 bases at V and 3 bases at J, with 13 bases in the middle. CDR3 nucleotide sequence: TGTGCCACGGCACTTGGGGACTACGAGCAGTACTTC. Translated: CATALGDYEQYF.

A remark on this clone: This sample also contains other DNA sequences that code for the same CDR3. This rearrangement joins TRBV18 to TRBJ2-1, with 11 positions matching TRBD1. The CDR3 runs to 21 residues. V shed 6 bases, J shed 8 bases, and the junction held 27 bases outside the gene matches. CDR1 is KGHSH, CDR2 LQKENI, per germline. Written as DNA, the CDR3 is TGTGCCAGCTCGCTGAAAAGGACAGGGGGCGAAGTCGACCCCAGATCCGATGAGCAGTTCTTC. It specifies CASSLKRTGGEVDPRSDEQFF.

CDR3 coding DNA: TGCAGCGTTTTAGCGGGAGCGGATACGCAGTATTTT. It yields the protein CSVLAGADTQYF. This chain links TRBV29-1 with TRBJ2-3; 9 nucleotides align to TRBD2. This CDR3 comprises 12 residues. J lost 6 bases, V lost 5 bases, and 3 bases had no gene match. Per germline, CDR1 SQVTM and CDR2 ANQGSEA.

The chain has TRBV7-9 and TRBJ2-1; D perhaps matches TRBD2 (5 bases). Germline V gene data show CDR1 as SEHNR and CDR2 as FQNEAQ (reference sequence). The CDR3 runs 16 residues. V lost 5 bases, J lost 4 bases, and 18 bases lay in between. The CDR3 here is CASSPVGSATYNEQFF. CDR3 DNA sequence: TGTGCCAGCAGCCCCGTAGGTAGCGCAACTTACAATGAGCAGTTCTTC.

This clone was picked up one time. The chain employs TRBV25-1 and TRBJ1-1, with D tentatively TRBD1 (5 bases). The germline gives CDR1 MGHDK, CDR2 SYGVNS. Trimming left V 5 bases short and J 0 bases short, with 10 bases between. The CDR3 length is 14 residues. The CDR3 sequence: CASSHWGMNTEAFF. In nucleotides, the CDR3 is TGTGCCAGCAGTCACTGGGGGATGAACACTGAAGCTTTCTTT.